This TCR beta chain was found in a study of blood T cells in healthy people across ages. Study-level background: Template-switching capture recovered about one barcoded beta molecule per two T cells.

Comments on this clonotype: As yet, its antigen is unknown.

Findings and limits, study-wide: Investigators viewed diversity estimates from one million T cells as underestimates, the study reported. Greater diversity and more naive CD4+ cells were seen in long-lived donors than in aged donors.

A second PCR, run for roughly 7 to 12 cycles, used a sample-barcoded 5' primer plus a J-beta primer mix. A single record per CDR3 protein comes from TCRdb applying MiXCR to the 5' RACE reads. This sample has 850,000 to 950,000 distinct CDR3 sequences, with 25% to 30% found just once. The CDR3 totals 14 residues. Per germline, CDR1 SGHTA and CDR2 FQGNSA. The ends were cut back, 3 bases at V and 8 bases at J, with 16 bases in the middle. This receptor was taken from an elderly woman in good health. Sequenced: blood. The chain recombines TRBV7-2 with TRBJ1-2; D unclear. In DNA form, the CDR3 reads TGTGCCAGCAGCTTGGAACTTCCGGGCACAGGCTACACCTTC. Protein sequence: CASSLELPGTGYTF. Full variable domain (outside the CDR3, taken from reference TRBV7-2 and TRBJ1-2): GAGVSQSPSNKVTEKGKDVELRCDPISGHTALYWYRQSLGQGLEFLIYFQGNSAPDKSGLPSDRFSAERTGGSVSTLTIQRTQQEDSAVYLCASSLELPGTGYTFGSGTRLTVV.